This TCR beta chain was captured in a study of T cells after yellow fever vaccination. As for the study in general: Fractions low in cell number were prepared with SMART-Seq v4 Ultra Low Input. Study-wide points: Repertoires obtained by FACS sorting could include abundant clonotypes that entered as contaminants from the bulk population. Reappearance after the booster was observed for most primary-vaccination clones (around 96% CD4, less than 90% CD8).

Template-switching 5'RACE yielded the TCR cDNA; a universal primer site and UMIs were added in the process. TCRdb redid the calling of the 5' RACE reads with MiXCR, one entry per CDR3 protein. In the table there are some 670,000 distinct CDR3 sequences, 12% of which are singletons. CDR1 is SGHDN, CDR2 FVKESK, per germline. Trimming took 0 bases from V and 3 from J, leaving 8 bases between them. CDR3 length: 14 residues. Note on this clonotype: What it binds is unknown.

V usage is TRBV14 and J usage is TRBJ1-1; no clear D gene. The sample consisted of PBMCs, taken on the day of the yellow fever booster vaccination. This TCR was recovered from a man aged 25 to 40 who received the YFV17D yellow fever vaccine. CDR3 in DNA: TGTGCCAGCAGCCAAGAAGCCCCAGACACTGAAGCTTTCTTT. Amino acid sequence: CASSQEAPDTEAFF.